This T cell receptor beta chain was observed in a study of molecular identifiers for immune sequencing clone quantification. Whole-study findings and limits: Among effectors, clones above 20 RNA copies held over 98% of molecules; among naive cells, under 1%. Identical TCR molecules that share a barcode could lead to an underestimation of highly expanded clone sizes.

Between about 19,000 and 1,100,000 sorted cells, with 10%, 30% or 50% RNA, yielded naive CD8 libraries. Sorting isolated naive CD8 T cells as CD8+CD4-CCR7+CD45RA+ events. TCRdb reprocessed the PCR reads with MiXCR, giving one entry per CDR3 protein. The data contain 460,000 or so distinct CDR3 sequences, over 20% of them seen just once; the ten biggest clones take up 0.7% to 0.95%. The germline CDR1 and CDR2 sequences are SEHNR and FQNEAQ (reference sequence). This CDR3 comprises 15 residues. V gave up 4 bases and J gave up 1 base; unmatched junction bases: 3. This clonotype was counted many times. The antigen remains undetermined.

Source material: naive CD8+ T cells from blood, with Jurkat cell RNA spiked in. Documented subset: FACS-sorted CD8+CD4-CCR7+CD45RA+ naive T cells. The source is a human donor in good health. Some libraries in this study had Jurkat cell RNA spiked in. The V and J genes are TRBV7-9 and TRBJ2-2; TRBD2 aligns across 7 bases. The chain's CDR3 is CASSWGGMNTGELFF. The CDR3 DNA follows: TGTGCCAGCAGCTGGGGAGGGATGAACACCGGGGAGCTGTTTTTT.